This T cell receptor beta chain was retrieved from a study of cytomegalovirus exposure and HLA in healthy donors listed by TCRdb under 2017. About the full investigation: In an earlier analysis of some 610 of the donors, 250 to 350 Gb of sequence data and 120 million or so unique TCR beta sequences from about 179 million T cells were reported. An early release that covered fewer than 750 HLA-typed donors contained about 300 gigabases of sequencing data and some 87 million unique TCR sequences. Among the roughly 380 genotyped donors, approximately 77% belonged to the genetic ancestry cluster associated with self-reported Caucasian donors. The study aimed to test whether cataloging public T cell receptors could reveal signatures of past pathogen exposure. The study used immunosequencing to profile the T cell repertoires of several hundred subjects and linked those repertoires to cytomegalovirus serostatus. Along with the approximately 700-subject first cohort, a separate validation cohort of about 110 different subjects was used. The study combined high-throughput TCR immunosequencing, statistical association of individual TCRs with disease status, and machine learning to predict cytomegalovirus infection status. A later analysis re-analyzed previously published TCR beta repertoires from roughly 690 donors and added high-resolution HLA genotyping to study TCR occurrence patterns. The later analysis used no new phenotypic data to find candidate immune exposures, relying instead on TCR beta sequences and their occurrence across donors. To decide whether each TCR beta V gene segment behaved as functional or pseudogenic, an earlier analysis of several hundred of the donors relied on high-throughput TCR beta sequencing. Alongside the repertoire data, information on donor age, sex, ethnicity and CMV serostatus was compiled. A later genetic analysis took genome-wide SNP genotypes for about 55% of the 666 donors and used that subset as a discovery cohort. Every discovery cohort repertoire had been produced on one sequencing platform. Both class I and class II loci were covered by HLA typing, at four-digit resolution. The number of donors typed differed by locus, with 629-630 for A, B, C, DRB1 and DQB1, 522 for DQA1, 600 to 610 for DPA1, and roughly 450 for DPB1. Because of strong linkage in the cohort, roughly 5 DR-DQ haplotypes were treated as single units for association and clustering. Among around 400 genotyped donors of the cohort, an average of about 220,000 unique TCR beta nucleotide sequences was sequenced per donor, of which 15% to 20% were non-productive. General findings and caveats noted by the study authors: The authors suggested that the approach could potentially be extended to other disease states and immunological phenotypes. Because counts were too low, around 17 rarely observed V segments, including chromosome 9 orphons, were left out of the earlier analysis of approximately 580 of the donors. In a later genetic analysis, fewer N-insertions in productive TCRs were reported among donors in an Asian-associated ancestry cluster than the approximately 630-donor mean. Because some donors lacked HLA typing at each locus, the association tests relied only on the typed subset. In a later analysis, most CMV-associated TCR beta chains were found to appear HLA-restricted, with HLA associations seemingly driven largely by CMV exposure. The classifier was reported to diagnose cytomegalovirus status with high specificity and sensitivity in both the original cohort and the validation cohort. Some IMGT-functional V segments, including TRBV6-2 and TRBV6-3, could not be distinguished by the 87-base-pair reads and were therefore excluded. A further reported finding was that TCR beta sequences accurately predicted the HLA-A and HLA-B alleles for most subjects in the first cohort. In a later analysis, HLA-associated TCR beta chains were found to be more clonally expanded and to have lower generation probabilities than equally common non-associated chains. Presence/absence analyses assumed roughly uniform sequencing depth across donors, an assumption that may not hold. A group of highly shared sequence variants was considered likely to be a technical artifact of the sequencing pipeline. A later analysis associated around 16,000 TCR beta sequences with specific HLA alleles at a false discovery rate of 0.05. Broadly in line with IMGT annotations, most TCR beta V segments showed up in productive rearrangements about 87% or about 30% of the time in an earlier analysis of several hundred of the donors. In this cohort, only TCR beta chains were sequenced, and detectable features were limited by the absence of alpha or paired-chain data. The study gave a list of 150 to 200 TCR beta chains associated with cytomegalovirus. In a later analysis, TCR association rates were found to vary across HLA loci, with the most associated TCRs seen for DRB1 alleles and the fewest for HLA-C alleles. Correlated functional status among segregating V segments might reflect linkage disequilibrium, but an unknown experimental factor could not be ruled out. In vitro tests confirmed that a few of the cytomegalovirus-associated TCR beta chains recognize cytomegalovirus antigens. V-gene and J-gene trimming of TCR beta chains was associated with a missense DCLRE1C variant in a later genetic analysis, and the association was replicated in an independent cohort. Assigning TCR associations to individual alleles was difficult when HLA alleles, especially DR and DQ, strongly co-occurred. Immune exposure information for the cohort was limited to CMV serostatus. In a later analysis, several top co-occurrence clusters were reported to appear linked to parvovirus B19, influenza, CMV and Epstein-Barr virus. While some public TCRs were present in many individuals, most TCR sequences turned up only very rarely across donors.

The cysteine opens and the phenylalanine closes a CDR3 of 17 amino acids. Only the CDR3 DNA stays, 51 bases, in frame from base 1. The germline V gene sets CDR1 to SGHTA and CDR2 to FQGTGA. The junction carries 17 bases between V and J, which are trimmed by 0 bases and 6 bases respectively. In total, over 600 healthy bone marrow donors made up the cohort. At the time of sampling, every cohort member was nominally healthy, though immune exposures that went unrecorded were likely present. The donor was CMV seropositive and was included in the group of 250 to 300 seropositive cohort members. A peripheral blood sample was provided by each donor, and peripheral blood mononuclear cells were used for TCR beta sequencing. Genomic DNA was extracted from the blood cell samples with the Qiagen DNeasy Blood Extraction Kit. Libraries came from the immunoSEQ multiplex PCR assay. For the multiplex PCR, a mixture combining 60 forward primers for TCR Vbeta segments and 13 reverse primers for TCR Jbeta segments was used. The CDR3 region of rearranged TCR beta genes was amplified from genomic DNA with a multiplex PCR assay. On the Illumina HiSeq System, the amplified TCR beta libraries were sequenced as 87-base-pair reads. Per the authors' processing: A later analysis counted about 76 million unique TCR beta chains across the 666 repertoires, and 10 million to 12 million of these chains were shared by at least two donors. Raw reads were error-corrected and collapsed into unique sequences with a nearest-neighbor algorithm that merged closely related sequences to remove PCR and sequencing errors. CDR3 sequences were aligned to IMGT reference sequences to assign V, D and J gene segments. For a sequence to be retained, at least a six-nucleotide match to both a V gene segment and a J gene segment was required. Rearrangements were classified as productive when the CDR3 lacked stop codons and remained in frame with V and J, and all other rearrangements were classified as non-productive. CDR3 was defined according to IMGT convention as the region running from the second conserved V-encoded cysteine to the conserved J-encoded phenylalanine. The earlier analysis of a few hundred of the donors excluded sequences that lacked an unambiguous match to a single V gene segment. In an earlier analysis of some 590 of the donors, V segments were called functional above 56.7% productive rearrangements and were called segregating when the between-donor standard deviation exceeded 5%. A statistical classification framework was developed to diagnose cytomegalovirus status using the catalog of TCR beta chain sequences. A later analysis assigned V and J genes by comparing TCR nucleotide sequences with IMGT/GENE-DB human TR gene sequences. The TCRdist pipeline was used in a later analysis to assign CDR3 sequences and most-parsimonious VDJ recombination scenarios. In a later analysis, every TCR beta chain was defined by the combination of its CDR3 amino acid sequence and its V-gene family, and reads without a unique V-gene family were dropped. To address suspected cross-contamination and a sequencing artifact, a later analysis removed approximately 590 highly shared, low-generation-probability nucleotide sequences. In a later analysis, a clonal expansion index was calculated for each public chain from normalized within-repertoire ranks of inferred template counts. In a later analysis, generation probabilities were computed using a VDJ recombination model fitted to out-of-frame rearrangements, and the results were checked against IGoR. A later analysis scored TCR-TCR, TCR-HLA and TCR-CMV co-occurrence with hypergeometric tests, applying a repertoire-size bias correction to TCR pairs. In a later analysis, false discovery rates were estimated by permuting HLA or CMV assignments 20 times. In a later analysis, co-occurring TCRs were grouped using DBSCAN, with TCRdist sequence similarity added in when clustering inside HLA-allele-positive subsets. For co-occurrence clustering, repertoires with fewer than 30,000 or more than 120,000 public chains were excluded, along with roughly 5 repertoires with anomalous nucleotide sharing. Imported from immuneACCESS, the table was reduced by TCRdb to in-frame sequences with V and J called. These copies leave out some clones; in studies compared against another copy, an unresolved V gene accounts for under half, and the cause of the remainder is not known. V and J calls and clone size are copied from that table; D and trimming were computed from the DNA. The sample yields 250,000 to 300,000 clones; 84% were counted once. The ten top clones hold roughly 2% of the sample.

A remark on this clone: The clone's antigen remains unknown. The record has no base qualities; no much larger clone is one base away.

The sequence derives from a woman aged 40-49 years in good health and CMV-seropositive. The rearranged segments are TRBV7-3 and TRBJ2-2; TRBD2 might be the D gene, on 5 matching bases. Material: PBMCs. DNA sequence: TGTGCCAGCAGCTTAACGTTTCAATCCACTAGATCCGGGGAGCTGTTTTTT. It specifies CASSLTFQSTRSGELFF.